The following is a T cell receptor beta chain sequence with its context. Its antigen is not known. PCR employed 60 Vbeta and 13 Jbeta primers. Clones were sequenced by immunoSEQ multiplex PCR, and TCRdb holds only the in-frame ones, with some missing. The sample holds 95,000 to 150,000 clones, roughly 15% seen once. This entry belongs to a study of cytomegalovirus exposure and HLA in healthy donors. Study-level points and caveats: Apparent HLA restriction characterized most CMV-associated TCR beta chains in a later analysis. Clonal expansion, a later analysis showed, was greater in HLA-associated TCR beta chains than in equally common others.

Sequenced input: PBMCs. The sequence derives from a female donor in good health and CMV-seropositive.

The CDR3 here is CASSQAGTVRAFF. Written as DNA, the CDR3 is TGTGCCAGCAGCCAAGCCGGGACAGTCCGAGCTTTCTTT. The chain is built from TRBV14 and TRBJ1-1; TRBD1 aligns across 7 bases. CDR3 length equals 13 residues. Germline CDR1 and CDR2: SGHDN and FVKESK. V was pared by 1 base and J by 10 bases, with 6 bases of the junction left unmatched.